This T cell receptor beta chain originates from a study of T cell repertoires in cytomegalovirus infection. Study at large: CMV infection plus the matching HLA type was flagged by public TCR beta signatures. Overall study results and limits: Predominance within the ex vivo response was attributable to HLA-C-restricted CMV-specific TCR beta clonotypes. Cumulative frequency of public TCR beta families picked out carriers of CMV plus the relevant HLA.

As for this clonotype: Its cognate antigen is unknown.

The CDR3 contains 19 residues. V dropped 3 bases and J dropped 0; count of bases not matched to a gene: 7. TCRdb independently ran MiXCR on the reads; one entry per CDR3 protein. The table includes 450,000 to 650,000 distinct CDR3 sequences, around a quarter detected once. Sample: PBMCs. The TCR was taken from a human donor in good health (CMV status not recorded). Some clones in this sample may be carry-over from other donors' samples. The V and J genes are TRBV12-3 or TRBV12-4 and TRBJ2-2; 13 bases map to TRBD2. The chain's CDR3 is CASSFPLGTSGANTGELFF. The CDR3 bases are TGTGCCAGCAGTTTCCCCCTCGGGACTAGCGGGGCGAACACCGGGGAGCTGTTTTTT.